This is a list of T cell receptor beta chains from one sample in a study of OX40 agonist ivuxolimab in advanced cancers. Repertoires were generated with immunoSEQ multiplex PCR, while TCRdb's copy carries only in-frame clones and drops some. The profile shows approximately 97,000 clones, 86% of them singletons. The input for sequencing was CD4+ or CD8+ T cells sorted from blood, taken in a trial of the OX40 agonist ivuxolimab. Every receptor here comes from an adult with an advanced solid tumor such as melanoma, head and neck, liver or kidney cancer. Each CDR3 is given with its conserved first and last residue. The order of the fields is CDR3 DNA, CDR3 protein, D gene, J gene, clone size, V gene. D genes are given only for firm matches. Not every row has a clone size; where given, it reads once, few, many or a size class.

CDR3nt: TGTGCCAGCAGCCTAGGGACTAGCGGTTCCTACGAGCAGTACTTC; CDR3aa: CASSLGTSGSYEQYF; d_gene: TRBD2; j_gene: TRBJ2-7; abundance: -; v_gene: TRBV5-6
CDR3nt: TGTGCCAGCAGCGTCGGACAGGGCGCTGAAGCTTTCTTT; CDR3aa: CASSVGQGAEAFF; d_gene: TRBD1; j_gene: TRBJ1-1; abundance: -; v_gene: TRBV9
CDR3nt: TGTGCCAGCAGGACTACTAACTATGGCTACATCTTC; CDR3aa: CASRTTNYGYIF; d_gene: -; j_gene: TRBJ1-2; abundance: once; v_gene: TRBV5-4
CDR3nt: TGTGCCAGCAGCTTAACCAAAAACATTCAGTACTTC; CDR3aa: CASSLTKNIQYF; d_gene: -; j_gene: TRBJ2-4; abundance: -; v_gene: TRBV11-2
CDR3nt: TGTGCCAGTAGGATCCCGATGCACAATGAGCAGTTCTTC; CDR3aa: CASRIPMHNEQFF; d_gene: -; j_gene: TRBJ2-1; abundance: -; v_gene: TRBV19
CDR3nt: TGTGCCAGCAGCGGGAGGACAAGGGCCACCTACGAGCAGTACTTC; CDR3aa: CASSGRTRATYEQYF; d_gene: TRBD2; j_gene: TRBJ2-7; abundance: once; v_gene: TRBV27
CDR3nt: TGTGCCAGCAGTGAAGTTGGACGACTGTTTTTT; CDR3aa: CASSEVGRLFF; d_gene: -; j_gene: TRBJ1-4; abundance: few; v_gene: TRBV2
CDR3nt: TGTGCCATCAGGGGAGAAATAACTGGGGCCAACGTCCTGACTTTC; CDR3aa: CAIRGEITGANVLTF; d_gene: -; j_gene: TRBJ2-6; abundance: -; v_gene: TRBV10-3
CDR3nt: TGTGCCTGGAGTGTACCGGGCAGGGGGTTGGAGGGCTACACCTTC; CDR3aa: CAWSVPGRGLEGYTF; d_gene: TRBD1; j_gene: TRBJ1-2; abundance: once; v_gene: TRBV30
CDR3nt: TGCAGTCATGCTTGGGCACCCTACGAGCAGTACTTC; CDR3aa: CSHAWAPYEQYF; d_gene: -; j_gene: TRBJ2-7; abundance: -; v_gene: TRBV29-1
CDR3nt: TGTGCCAGCAGCTCGAGTCAGACAGGCCCCTACGAGCAGTACTTC; CDR3aa: CASSSSQTGPYEQYF; d_gene: -; j_gene: TRBJ2-7; abundance: -; v_gene: TRBV7-9
CDR3nt: TGTGCCAGCAGGAACCCAGTCGCAGCTTTCTTT; CDR3aa: CASRNPVAAFF; d_gene: -; j_gene: TRBJ1-1; abundance: -; v_gene: TRBV11-2
CDR3nt: TGTGCCAGTACCCGGACTAGCGGGGGGAACAATGAGCAGTTCTTC; CDR3aa: CASTRTSGGNNEQFF; d_gene: TRBD2; j_gene: TRBJ2-1; abundance: once; v_gene: TRBV19
CDR3nt: TGTGCCAGCAGGAATCGACAGGGTTCGGGGAACACTGAAGCTTTCTTT; CDR3aa: CASRNRQGSGNTEAFF; d_gene: TRBD1; j_gene: TRBJ1-1; abundance: -; v_gene: TRBV6-6
CDR3nt: TGCGCCAGCAGCCAAGATGGGAGGGGCTACGAGCAGTACTTC; CDR3aa: CASSQDGRGYEQYF; d_gene: TRBD2; j_gene: TRBJ2-7; abundance: -; v_gene: TRBV4-1
CDR3nt: TGTGCCAGCAAGGGGACTAGTCTCCTATTGGAGACCCAGTACTTC; CDR3aa: CASKGTSLLLETQYF; d_gene: TRBD2; j_gene: TRBJ2-5; abundance: -; v_gene: TRBV2
CDR3nt: TGTGCCTGGAGTGGACAGGGAGGCTTTGGCTACACCTTC; CDR3aa: CAWSGQGGFGYTF; d_gene: TRBD1; j_gene: TRBJ1-2; abundance: -; v_gene: TRBV30
CDR3nt: TGTGCCAGTAGGGGAACAGGGATCTATGGCTACACCTTC; CDR3aa: CASRGTGIYGYTF; d_gene: -; j_gene: TRBJ1-2; abundance: -; v_gene: TRBV19
CDR3nt: TGTGCCAGCAGCTTGACAGGGGGAAATGGCTACACCTTC; CDR3aa: CASSLTGGNGYTF; d_gene: TRBD1; j_gene: TRBJ1-2; abundance: -; v_gene: TRBV7-9
CDR3nt: TGTGCCAGCAGCGTAGACCTGAACACTGAAGCTTTCTTT; CDR3aa: CASSVDLNTEAFF; d_gene: -; j_gene: TRBJ1-1; abundance: -; v_gene: TRBV9
CDR3nt: TGTGCCAGTAGTATAGGGTTAACTGAGCAGTTCTTC; CDR3aa: CASSIGLTEQFF; d_gene: -; j_gene: TRBJ2-1; abundance: -; v_gene: TRBV19
CDR3nt: TGTGCCAGCCGCGAATGGGACAGGGGAAACAATGAGCAGTTCTTC; CDR3aa: CASREWDRGNNEQFF; d_gene: TRBD1; j_gene: TRBJ2-1; abundance: few; v_gene: TRBV11-3
CDR3nt: TGTGCCAGCAGTGATGGTTCTGGCTTCACCGGGGAGCTGTTTTTT; CDR3aa: CASSDGSGFTGELFF; d_gene: -; j_gene: TRBJ2-2; abundance: -; v_gene: TRBV25-1
CDR3nt: TGTGCCAGCAGCGTAGGTGGGCGCTTAAATGAGCAGTTCTTC; CDR3aa: CASSVGGRLNEQFF; d_gene: -; j_gene: TRBJ2-1; abundance: -; v_gene: TRBV9
CDR3nt: TGTGCCATCAGTGACCCCGCGGGGATATACGAGCAGTACTTC; CDR3aa: CAISDPAGIYEQYF; d_gene: -; j_gene: TRBJ2-7; abundance: -; v_gene: TRBV10-3
CDR3nt: TGTGCCAGCAGTGATCTAGGTGGAATAGCCAAAAACATTCAGTACTTC; CDR3aa: CASSDLGGIAKNIQYF; d_gene: -; j_gene: TRBJ2-4; abundance: -; v_gene: TRBV2
CDR3nt: TGTGCCAGCATTAGACAACTGAACACTGAAGCTTTCTTT; CDR3aa: CASIRQLNTEAFF; d_gene: -; j_gene: TRBJ1-1; abundance: -; v_gene: TRBV6-6
CDR3nt: TGTGCCAGCAGTGGAGGTCAGGGCGAGTACTTC; CDR3aa: CASSGGQGEYF; d_gene: -; j_gene: TRBJ2-7; abundance: -; v_gene: TRBV6-1
CDR3nt: TGCAGCGTTGATGGACTAGCGGGGGATGAGCAGTTCTTC; CDR3aa: CSVDGLAGDEQFF; d_gene: TRBD2; j_gene: TRBJ2-1; abundance: -; v_gene: TRBV29-1
CDR3nt: TGTGCCAGCTTGGGGGCTAGCCGCGAGCAGTACTTC; CDR3aa: CASLGASREQYF; d_gene: -; j_gene: TRBJ2-7; abundance: -; v_gene: TRBV5-5
CDR3nt: TGTGCCAGCTCCCCGGAGAGAGATCGCTACGAGCAGTACTTC; CDR3aa: CASSPERDRYEQYF; d_gene: -; j_gene: TRBJ2-7; abundance: once; v_gene: TRBV18
CDR3nt: TGCGCCAGCCAACTAGCGGGCAGCACAGATACGCAGTATTTT; CDR3aa: CASQLAGSTDTQYF; d_gene: TRBD2; j_gene: TRBJ2-3; abundance: -; v_gene: TRBV5-1
CDR3nt: TGCGCCAGCAGCTTGTTTGGGACGCGCGGTGAGACCCAGTACTTC; CDR3aa: CASSLFGTRGETQYF; d_gene: -; j_gene: TRBJ2-5; abundance: -; v_gene: TRBV5-1
CDR3nt: TGCGCCAGCAGCATGGGCGGGAGCGGGGTCTCCTACGAGCAGTACTTC; CDR3aa: CASSMGGSGVSYEQYF; d_gene: TRBD2; j_gene: TRBJ2-7; abundance: -; v_gene: TRBV5-1
CDR3nt: TGTGCCAGCAGCCCAGGGGCGCTAGCGGGGGACTACAATGAGCAGTTCTTC; CDR3aa: CASSPGALAGDYNEQFF; d_gene: TRBD2; j_gene: TRBJ2-1; abundance: medium-sized; v_gene: TRBV7-9
CDR3nt: TGTGCCAGCAGCTTAAGCGGGGTCTATAATTCACCCCTCCACTTT; CDR3aa: CASSLSGVYNSPLHF; d_gene: -; j_gene: TRBJ1-6; abundance: -; v_gene: TRBV11-1
CDR3nt: TGTGCCAGCAGCTTAGGGGGACAGGGAATCGACGAGCAGTACTTC; CDR3aa: CASSLGGQGIDEQYF; d_gene: TRBD1; j_gene: TRBJ2-7; abundance: -; v_gene: TRBV7-2
CDR3nt: TGCGCCAGCAGCTTGGCCGAGGGTATGTCGGAGACCCAGTACTTC; CDR3aa: CASSLAEGMSETQYF; d_gene: -; j_gene: TRBJ2-5; abundance: -; v_gene: TRBV5-1
CDR3nt: TGTGCCTGGAAGGTACGAGGCAGACCCACCGGGGAGCTGTTTTTT; CDR3aa: CAWKVRGRPTGELFF; d_gene: -; j_gene: TRBJ2-2; abundance: -; v_gene: TRBV30
CDR3nt: TGTGCCAGCACCCACGGGCAGGGGTCGAACACTGAAGCTTTCTTT; CDR3aa: CASTHGQGSNTEAFF; d_gene: -; j_gene: TRBJ1-1; abundance: -; v_gene: TRBV6-1
CDR3nt: TGCGCCAGCCGCACCGACAGGGGAGGCTACGAGCAGTACTTC; CDR3aa: CASRTDRGGYEQYF; d_gene: TRBD1; j_gene: TRBJ2-7; abundance: -; v_gene: TRBV5-1